This entry is about one TCR beta chain. The CDR3 is 16 residues long. Germline CDR1 LNHDA, CDR2 SQIVND (reference sequence). The germline V and J ends were trimmed by 5 bases and 2 bases, with 16 bases remaining between them. TCRdb keeps only in-frame clones here, not all; method: immunoSEQ multiplex PCR. Seen here are around 77,000 clones, 85% to 95% observed once, and the top ten hold about 5.6%. The data belong to a study of control samples from healthy donors and cancer patients. J is TRBJ1-5 and V is TRBV19, with a weak D call TRBD1 (6 bases). The sample taken for sequencing was blood. The source of this sequence is a woman aged 60 to 75 in good health. The CDR3 DNA reads TGTGCCAGTAGTGTTACAGGGCGCGTCGGCAATCAGCCCCAGCATTTT. Amino acids: CASSVTGRVGNQPQHF.